These T cell receptor beta chains were read from a single sample in a study of MAIT cells during Salmonella Paratyphi A infection. TCRdb re-analysed the 5' RACE reads in MiXCR, keeping a single row per CDR3 protein. Of just under 1,100 distinct CDR3 sequences listed, roughly 25% were seen once; the top ten hold 47%. The sample was MAIT cells from blood, taken at the first sampling point of the challenge study. These TCRs come from a person aged 18 to 75 who was deliberately infected with Salmonella Paratyphi A in a paratyphoid fever challenge study. Each CDR3 is given with its conserved first and last residue.

j_gene	v_gene	CDR3aa
TRBJ2-1	TRBV20-1	CSAVRGESSYNEQFF
TRBJ2-2	TRBV6-4	CASSEGGDTGELFF
TRBJ2-1	TRBV6-1	CASSGQGPNTYNEQFF
TRBJ1-5	TRBV6-5	CASSYSGPFAAVPPPQPF
TRBJ2-7	TRBV20-1	CSAREPLTGGNSYEQYF
TRBJ2-7	TRBV6-1	CASSEGDSPSYEQYF
TRBJ2-7	TRBV6-1	CASSVETGGSYEQYF
TRBJ2-1	TRBV6-2/TRBV6-3	CASSYELEGYNEQFF
TRBJ1-6	TRBV20-1	CSAPQGDASPLHF
TRBJ1-1	TRBV4-3	CASSQDPGTGGTEAFF
TRBJ2-1	TRBV27	CASSNTGEAYNEQFF
TRBJ2-5	TRBV20-1	CSARRWAEQETQYF